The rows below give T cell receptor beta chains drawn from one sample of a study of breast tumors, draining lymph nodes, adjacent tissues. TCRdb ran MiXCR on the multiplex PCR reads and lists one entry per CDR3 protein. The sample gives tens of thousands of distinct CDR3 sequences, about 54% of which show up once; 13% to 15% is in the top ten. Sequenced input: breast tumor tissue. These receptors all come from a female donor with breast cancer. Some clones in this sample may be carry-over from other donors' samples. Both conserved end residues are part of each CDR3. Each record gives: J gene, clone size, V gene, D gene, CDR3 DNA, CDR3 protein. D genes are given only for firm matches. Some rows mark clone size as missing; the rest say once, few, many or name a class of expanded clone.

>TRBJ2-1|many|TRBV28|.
TGTGCCAGCAGTTTAGACGTAGGGGGGGAGCTCTTCGACAATGAGCAGTTCTTC
CASSLDVGGELFDNEQFF
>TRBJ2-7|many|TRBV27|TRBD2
TGTGCCAGCAGCCTAGGGACTAGCGGGCCCGTCTCCTACGAGCAGTACTTC
CASSLGTSGPVSYEQYF
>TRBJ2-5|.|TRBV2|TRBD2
TGTGCCAGCAGTGGGTGGTTGGCTAGCGGGAGGGAGACCCAGTACTTC
CASSGWLASGRETQYF
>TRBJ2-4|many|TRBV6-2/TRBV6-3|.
TGTGCCAGCAGCCACGGGGAGGTAGCCAAAAACATTCAGTACTTC
CASSHGEVAKNIQYF
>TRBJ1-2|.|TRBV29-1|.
TGCAGCGTTGGGGGATCCTACTATGGCTACACCTTC
CSVGGSYYGYTF
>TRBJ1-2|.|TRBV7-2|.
TGTGCCAGCAGCTTAGATCAGGTCTACCCCTATGGCTACACCTTC
CASSLDQVYPYGYTF
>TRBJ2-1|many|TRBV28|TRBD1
TGTGCCAGCAGTTTAAGGGACAGGGTCTACAATGAGCAGTTCTTC
CASSLRDRVYNEQFF
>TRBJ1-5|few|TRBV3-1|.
TGCGCCGGCAGCCATTTAGGGAAGAATCAGCCCCAGCATTTT
CAGSHLGKNQPQHF
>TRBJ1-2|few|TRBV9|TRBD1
TGTGCCAGCAGCCGACAGGGCGATGGCTACACCTTC
CASSRQGDGYTF
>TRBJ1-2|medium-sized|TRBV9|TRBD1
TGTGCCAGCAGCCAACGGACAGGGGACTATGGCTACACCTTC
CASSQRTGDYGYTF
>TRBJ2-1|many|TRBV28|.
TGTGCCAGCAGTTCGGGACCTATTTACAATGAGCAGTTCTTC
CASSSGPIYNEQFF
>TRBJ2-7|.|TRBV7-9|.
TGTGCCAGCAGCTTAGAGACCTACGAGCAGTACTTC
CASSLETYEQYF
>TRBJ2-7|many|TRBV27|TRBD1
TGTGCCAGCAGTTCTACCTTAGGGACAGGGTTAAACGAGCAGTACTTC
CASSSTLGTGLNEQYF
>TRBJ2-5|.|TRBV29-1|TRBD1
TGCAGCGTTGAAGTAGGACAGGGGGAGACCCAGCACTTC
CSVEVGQGETQHF
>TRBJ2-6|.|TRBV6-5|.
TGTGCCAGCAGTGAAAGTGGGGCCAACGTCCTGACTTTC
CASSESGANVLTF
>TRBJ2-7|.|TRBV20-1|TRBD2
TGCAGTGCTAGAGATTGGACTAGCCGACAGTACGAGCAGTACTTC
CSARDWTSRQYEQYF
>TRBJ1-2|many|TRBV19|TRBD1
TGTGCCAGTAGTACCCGGGACAGAATCTTCAGGTACACCTTC
CASSTRDRIFRYTF
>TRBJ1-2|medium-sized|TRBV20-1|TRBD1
TGCAGTACTCCGACAGGGCCCTATGGCTACACCTTC
CSTPTGPYGYTF
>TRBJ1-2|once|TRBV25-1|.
TGTGCCAGCAGTGCGGGACGGCGGGGCTACACCTTC
CASSAGRRGYTF
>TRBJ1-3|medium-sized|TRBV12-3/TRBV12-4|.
TGTGCCAGCGGGGCTAGCTCTGGAAACACCATATATTTT
CASGASSGNTIYF
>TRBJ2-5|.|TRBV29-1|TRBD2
TGCAGCGTTGAAGGCCCTAGCGGGAGTGGTGAGACCCAGTACTTC
CSVEGPSGSGETQYF
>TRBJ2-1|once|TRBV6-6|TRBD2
TGTGCCAGCAGTCGACTAGCGGGAGATGGTGAGCAGTTCTTC
CASSRLAGDGEQFF
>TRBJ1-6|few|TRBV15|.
TGTGCCACCAGCAGCGGACAGCATTCACCCCTCCACTTT
CATSSGQHSPLHF
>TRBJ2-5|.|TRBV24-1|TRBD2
TGTGCCACCAGTTTTAGCGGGAGTCTGGCGGAGACCCAGTACTTC
CATSFSGSLAETQYF
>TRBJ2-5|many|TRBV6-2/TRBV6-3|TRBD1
TGTGCCAGCAGTTATTACGGACAGGGAAACTTCCAAGAGACCCAGTACTTC
CASSYYGQGNFQETQYF
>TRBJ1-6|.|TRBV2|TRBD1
TGTGCCAGCAGTGAAAGGGCAGGGGGCCGATCACCCCTCCACTTT
CASSERAGGRSPLHF
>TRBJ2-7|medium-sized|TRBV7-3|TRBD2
TGTGCCAGCAGTCTCCTCGGGACTAGCGGGGGGAGTTTCAGGTCCTACGAGCAGTACTTC
CASSLLGTSGGSFRSYEQYF
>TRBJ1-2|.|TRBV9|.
TGTGCCAGCAGCGTAGCTGCGACAGAGTCTTATGGCTACACCTTC
CASSVAATESYGYTF
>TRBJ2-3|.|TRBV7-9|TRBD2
TGTGCCAGCAGCTTACAAGCGGGGGGGCAGGATACGCAGTATTTT
CASSLQAGGQDTQYF
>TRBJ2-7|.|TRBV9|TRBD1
TGTGCCAGCAGCGCCCAGGGGGCCTACGAGCAGTACTTC
CASSAQGAYEQYF
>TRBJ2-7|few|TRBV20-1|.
TGCAGTGCTGCAGGACCTTACGAGCAGTACTTC
CSAAGPYEQYF
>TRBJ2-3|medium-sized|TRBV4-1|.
TGCGCCAGCAGCCAAGCCAGGGATGGAGATACGCAGTATTTT
CASSQARDGDTQYF
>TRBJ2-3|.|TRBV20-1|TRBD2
TGCAGTCCGGGACTAGTCGTGGATACGCAGTATTTT
CSPGLVVDTQYF
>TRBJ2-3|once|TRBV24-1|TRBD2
TGTGCCACCAACAGCGGGGTCACAGATACGCAGTATTTT
CATNSGVTDTQYF
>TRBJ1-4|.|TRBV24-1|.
TGTGCCACCTCGGAGGTGGGAGTTAATGAAAAACTGTTTTTT
CATSEVGVNEKLFF
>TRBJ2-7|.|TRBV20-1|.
TGCAGTGCCGCCCGAGAGGGCCACGAGCAGTACTTC
CSAAREGHEQYF
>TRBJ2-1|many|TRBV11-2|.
TGTGCCAGCAGCTTAGATTGGGGGGCTGAGCAGTTCTTC
CASSLDWGAEQFF
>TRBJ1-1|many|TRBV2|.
TGTGCCAGCAGTGAAGCGGCGAGATCGAACACTGAAGCTTTCTTT
CASSEAARSNTEAFF
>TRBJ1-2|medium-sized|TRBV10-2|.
TGCGCCAGCAGTGTGGGCCGGCGGGGAGGTCCCAACTATGGCTACACCTTC
CASSVGRRGGPNYGYTF
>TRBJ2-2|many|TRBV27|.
TGTGCCAGCAGTTTTACAGCCGGAGTTACCAACACCGGGGAGCTGTTTTTT
CASSFTAGVTNTGELFF
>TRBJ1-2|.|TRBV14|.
TGTGCCAGAAGGTTGGACTATGGCTACACCTTC
CARRLDYGYTF
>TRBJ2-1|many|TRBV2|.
TGTGCCAGCAGTGAGACCGACAATGAGCAGTTCTTC
CASSETDNEQFF
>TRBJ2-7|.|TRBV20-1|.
TGCAGTGCTAGGGAGGGTTGGGGCACCGGCTACGAGCAGTACTTC
CSAREGWGTGYEQYF
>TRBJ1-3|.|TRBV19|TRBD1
TGTGCCAGTAGTGCCCCGAGGGACAGGGGCCGAAACACCATATATTTT
CASSAPRDRGRNTIYF
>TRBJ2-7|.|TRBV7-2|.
TGTGCCAGCACCAAGGAGGGGTCAGACTACGAGCAGTACTTC
CASTKEGSDYEQYF
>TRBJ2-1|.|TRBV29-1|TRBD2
TGCAGCGACATAGCGGGGGGCCCCAATGAGCAGTTCTTC
CSDIAGGPNEQFF
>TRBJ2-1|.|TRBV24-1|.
TGTGCCACCAGTGATTTGAGAAATGAGCAGTTCTTC
CATSDLRNEQFF
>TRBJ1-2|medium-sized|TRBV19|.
TGTGCCAGTAATCGGCAGTTGGGGCACTATGGCTACACCTTC
CASNRQLGHYGYTF
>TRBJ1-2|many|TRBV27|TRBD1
TGTGCCAGCAGACGCACAGGGGAGGCCTCCGGCTACACCTTC
CASRRTGEASGYTF
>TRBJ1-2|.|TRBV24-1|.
TGTGCCACCAGTCAAGACGGAGGCCGCTATGGCTACACCTTC
CATSQDGGRYGYTF
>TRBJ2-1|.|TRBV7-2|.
TGTGCCAGCAGCTTAGACCTTCACAATGAGCAGTTCTTC
CASSLDLHNEQFF